These T cell receptor beta chains were read from a single sample in a study of T-cell reconstitution after alpha-beta-depleted transplantation in children. TCRdb independently ran MiXCR on the PCR reads; one entry per CDR3 protein. The sample holds 280,000 or so distinct CDR3 sequences, 11% seen once. Material: peripheral blood, obtained 180 days after TCRalphabeta/CD19-depleted stem cell transplant. These TCRs come from a male patient under 10 years old who had a stem cell transplant for chronic granulomatous disease, so the T cells may come from the graft donor. CDR3s include the opening cysteine and the closing phenylalanine or tryptophan. D genes are given only for firm matches. The size field is filled for only some rows; it gives once, few, many or a size class.

TRBV7-2,13,TRBJ2-5,many,.,TGTGCCAGCAGCTTAGTCATGGAAGAGACCCAGTACTTC,CASSLVMEETQYF
TRBV7-2,13,TRBJ2-7,.,.,TGTGCCAGCAGCTTAGCCCCTGCCTACGAGCAGTACTTC,CASSLAPAYEQYF
TRBV13,14,TRBJ2-7,.,.,TGTGCCAGCAGCTTAGCGGGAGTGGGTTACGAGCAGTACTTC,CASSLAGVGYEQYF
TRBV14,16,TRBJ2-3,.,.,TGTGCCAGCAGCACAATAGGTCTAGCGCCGGCAGATACGCAGTATTTT,CASSTIGLAPADTQYF
TRBV24-1,13,TRBJ2-1,.,.,TGTGCCACCAGTGACCTCTGGGGCGGTGAGCAGTTCTTC,CATSDLWGGEQFF
TRBV29-1,13,TRBJ2-5,many,.,TGCAGCGTTCGGGCGACCTCCCTAGAGACCCAGTACTTC,CSVRATSLETQYF
TRBV4-3,16,TRBJ1-2,many,.,TGCGCCAGCAGCCAAGCCCGGACAGTGATTAACTATGGCTACACCTTC,CASSQARTVINYGYTF
TRBV12-3/TRBV12-4,12,TRBJ1-1,many,.,TGTGCCAGCATCCTTACAGGGTTTAAAGCTTTCTTT,CASILTGFKAFF
TRBV7-6,15,TRBJ2-5,many,TRBD2,TGTGCCAGCAGCTCTCGAGCGGGAGCGCCAGGGACCCAGTACTTC,CASSSRAGAPGTQYF
TRBV7-2,15,TRBJ2-7,many,TRBD1,TGTGCCAGCAGCATATACGGACAGGGCGACAACGAGCAGTACTTC,CASSIYGQGDNEQYF
TRBV7-8,15,TRBJ1-1,many,TRBD1,TGTGCCAGCAGCCAAACACGACAGGGGAACACTGAAGCTTTCTTT,CASSQTRQGNTEAFF
TRBV29-1,14,TRBJ2-1,many,TRBD1,TGCAGCGTACCGGGACAGGGCTCCTACAATGAGCAGTTCTTC,CSVPGQGSYNEQFF
TRBV3-1,19,TRBJ1-6,.,TRBD1,TGTGCCATCAGCCCCGGGACAGCTGTTCGGGACTCCTATAATTCACCCCTCCACTTT,CAISPGTAVRDSYNSPLHF
TRBV5-4,15,TRBJ2-3,many,TRBD2,TGTGCCAGCAGCCGCGGGACTAGACTTACAGATACGCAGTATTTT,CASSRGTRLTDTQYF
TRBV20-1,14,TRBJ2-1,many,TRBD2,TGCAGTGCCAGACTTAGCGGGAGGGGCTATGAGCAGTTCTTC,CSARLSGRGYEQFF
TRBV20-1,13,TRBJ2-3,many,TRBD2,TGCAGTGCCCCGGGACTAGCGACGAATACGCAGTATTTT,CSAPGLATNTQYF
TRBV15,14,TRBJ2-7,many,.,TGTGCCACCAGCAAGGACCGGGCGCCCTACGAGCAGTACTTC,CATSKDRAPYEQYF
TRBV28,12,TRBJ1-5,many,.,TGTGCCAGCAGTTTGATTTATCAGCCCCAGCATTTT,CASSLIYQPQHF
TRBV6-1,15,TRBJ1-5,many,.,TGTGCCAGCAGTGAACGGAATCAATTCAATCAGCCCCAGCATTTT,CASSERNQFNQPQHF
TRBV29-1,12,TRBJ2-1,many,.,TGCAGCGTTGCCCAACCCTATGGTGAGCAGTTCTTC,CSVAQPYGEQFF
TRBV4-2,19,TRBJ2-3,many,TRBD2,TGTGCCAGCAGTAACGACACTAGCGGGAGGGTTCCCCTCACAGATACGCAGTATTTT,CASSNDTSGRVPLTDTQYF
TRBV5-1,14,TRBJ2-2,many,.,TGCGCCAGCAGCTTGGCAAGCGGCCCCGGGGAGCTGTTTTTT,CASSLASGPGELFF
TRBV12-3/TRBV12-4,17,TRBJ2-7,.,TRBD2,TGTGCCAGCAGCCTCACTAGCGGAGGGAGTTTTACCTACGAGCAGTACTTC,CASSLTSGGSFTYEQYF
TRBV27,15,TRBJ2-1,many,.,TGTGCCAGCAGCCCAACGCAGGGAATCCCCAATGAGCAGTTCTTC,CASSPTQGIPNEQFF
TRBV7-9,14,TRBJ2-2,many,.,TGTGCCAGCAGCTCAACAGGGCCGTCCGGGGAGCTGTTTTTT,CASSSTGPSGELFF
TRBV25-1,16,TRBJ2-5,.,.,TGTGACAGCAGTGAACGAGGACGAGGGGCATTGGAGACCCAGTACTTC,CDSSERGRGALETQYF
TRBV15,15,TRBJ2-5,many,.,TGTGCCACCAGCAGAGACAGGGCTGGTGGGGAGACCCAGTACTTC,CATSRDRAGGETQYF
TRBV18,13,TRBJ2-5,many,.,TGTGCCAGCTCACAGGGGTGGGAAGAGACCCAGTACTTC,CASSQGWEETQYF
TRBV19,13,TRBJ1-6,few,TRBD1,TGTGCCAGTAGTATGGGACAGGGTTCACCCCTCCACTTT,CASSMGQGSPLHF
TRBV7-2,17,TRBJ2-4,.,.,TGTGCCAACTGCTTAGCAGGAGTTACCCGAGCCAAAAACATTCAGTACTTC,CANCLAGVTRAKNIQYF
TRBV15,17,TRBJ1-6,many,TRBD1,TGTGCCACCAGCACAGGACAGGGAAGCTCCTATAATTCACCCCTCCACTTT,CATSTGQGSSYNSPLHF
TRBV10-3,15,TRBJ2-3,many,.,TGTGCCATCAGTACTACCCAGGGGAACACAGATACGCAGTATTTT,CAISTTQGNTDTQYF
TRBV28,13,TRBJ1-2,many,TRBD1,TGTGCCAGCAGGCGACAGGGCAGACATGGCTACACCTTC,CASRRQGRHGYTF
TRBV3-1,16,TRBJ2-7,many,.,TGTGCCAGCAGCCAAGCCATGGCGGGAAGGTACTACGAGCAGTACTTC,CASSQAMAGRYYEQYF
TRBV23-1,13,TRBJ2-7,.,TRBD2,TGCGCCGTACCGGGACTAGCGGGAGCCGAGCAGTACTTC,CAVPGLAGAEQYF
TRBV5-1,15,TRBJ2-1,many,TRBD2,TGCGCCAGCAGCCGGGGACTAGCGGGGGACAATGAGCAGTTCTTC,CASSRGLAGDNEQFF
TRBV27,13,TRBJ2-5,many,TRBD1,TGTGCCAGCAGTTTAAGCAGGGGGGAGACCCAGTACTTC,CASSLSRGETQYF
TRBV30,16,TRBJ2-7,many,TRBD1,TGTGCCTGGAGTATTTATCCGGGACAGCACTCCTACGAGCAGTACTTC,CAWSIYPGQHSYEQYF
TRBV5-1,16,TRBJ2-2,many,.,TGCGCCAGCAGCCAAGAAACTAGCTGGAGGACCGGGGAGCTGTTTTTT,CASSQETSWRTGELFF
TRBV7-2,17,TRBJ2-3,many,.,TGTGCCAGCAGCTTAGCGCTGACAGCGATTTTGCCAGATACGCAGTATTTT,CASSLALTAILPDTQYF
TRBV6-5,16,TRBJ2-1,many,.,TGTGCCAGCAGTTACCTGGGGCACGATACCTACAATGAGCAGTTCTTC,CASSYLGHDTYNEQFF
TRBV30,12,TRBJ1-6,few,.,TGTGCCTGGAGTGTTGGGGGCCCACCCCTCCACTTT,CAWSVGGPPLHF
TRBV29-1,15,TRBJ1-2,many,.,TGCAGCGTTGAAACCCCCGGGACAATCAACTATGGCTACACCTTC,CSVETPGTINYGYTF
TRBV5-1,18,TRBJ2-5,many,.,TGCGCCAGCAGGCTTATATCGGTTGGGATGGGGATACAAGAGACCCAGTACTTC,CASRLISVGMGIQETQYF
TRBV27,17,TRBJ2-7,many,TRBD2,TGTGCCAGCAGTTTGGGGAGCGGACTAGCCGGGGCCTACGAGCAGTACTTC,CASSLGSGLAGAYEQYF
TRBV30,14,TRBJ1-5,.,TRBD1,TGTGCCTGGAGCGCTACAGGGGGGAATCAGCCCCAGCATTTT,CAWSATGGNQPQHF
TRBV5-1,15,TRBJ2-1,many,.,TGCGCCAGCAGCTTGGAGGGAGGTCTCGACAATGAGCAGTTCTTC,CASSLEGGLDNEQFF
TRBV12-3/TRBV12-4,15,TRBJ1-5,many,.,TGTGCCAGCAGTGTGACAGACTATAGCAATCAGCCCCAGCATTTT,CASSVTDYSNQPQHF
TRBV6-1,14,TRBJ1-5,many,.,TGTGCCATCGAACCGCAGGTAGCAGGCCAGCCCCAGCATTTT,CAIEPQVAGQPQHF
TRBV9,13,TRBJ2-1,many,.,TGTGCCAGCAGCCCCCACACTCAGCCACAGCAGTTCTTC,CASSPHTQPQQFF
TRBV12-3/TRBV12-4,17,TRBJ2-6,many,.,TGTGCCAGCAGGAAAGGACTACTGAACTCTGGGGCCAACGTCCTGACTTTC,CASRKGLLNSGANVLTF
TRBV5-5,14,TRBJ2-7,many,.,TGTGCCAGCAGCTGGGCGGGTCCTCCCTACGAGCAGTACTTC,CASSWAGPPYEQYF
TRBV19,16,TRBJ2-3,.,TRBD2,TGTGCCAGTAGAAAAACTAGCGGGGGGTACACAGATACGCAGTATTTT,CASRKTSGGYTDTQYF
TRBV12-3/TRBV12-4,11,TRBJ2-7,many,.,TGTGCCAGCAGTTTGGGGAAGGAGCAGTACTTC,CASSLGKEQYF
TRBV29-1,13,TRBJ1-1,many,.,TGCAGCGTTAACGACAGGATGAACACTGAAGCTTTCTTT,CSVNDRMNTEAFF
TRBV29-1,14,TRBJ2-3,many,TRBD2,TGCAGCGTGGCGACTAGCGGGCCGACAGATACGCAGTATTTT,CSVATSGPTDTQYF
TRBV9,15,TRBJ1-5,many,.,TGTGCCAGCAGCGTCACCGGTTATAGCAATCAGCCCCAGCATTTT,CASSVTGYSNQPQHF
TRBV7-9,16,TRBJ1-5,.,.,TGTGCCAGCAGCTTAGGCGTAAAGGGGATAAGGCAGCCCCAGCATTTT,CASSLGVKGIRQPQHF
TRBV27,13,TRBJ2-5,many,.,TGTGCCAGCAGTTCACCTTTCCGGGAGACCCAGTACTTC,CASSSPFRETQYF